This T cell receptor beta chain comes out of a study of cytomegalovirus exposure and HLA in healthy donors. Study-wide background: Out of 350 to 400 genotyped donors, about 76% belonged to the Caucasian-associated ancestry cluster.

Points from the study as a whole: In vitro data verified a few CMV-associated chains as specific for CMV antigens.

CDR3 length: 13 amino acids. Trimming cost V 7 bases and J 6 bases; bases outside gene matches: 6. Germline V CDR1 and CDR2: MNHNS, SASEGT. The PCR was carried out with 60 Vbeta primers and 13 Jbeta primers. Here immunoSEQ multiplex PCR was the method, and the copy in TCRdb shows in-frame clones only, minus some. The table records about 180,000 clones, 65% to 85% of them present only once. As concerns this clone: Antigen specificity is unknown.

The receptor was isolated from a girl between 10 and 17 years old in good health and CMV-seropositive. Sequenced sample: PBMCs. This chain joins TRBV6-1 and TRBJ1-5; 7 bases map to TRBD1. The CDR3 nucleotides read TGTGCCAGCATCCCCGACAGGGCTCAGCCCCAGCATTTT. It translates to CASIPDRAQPQHF.